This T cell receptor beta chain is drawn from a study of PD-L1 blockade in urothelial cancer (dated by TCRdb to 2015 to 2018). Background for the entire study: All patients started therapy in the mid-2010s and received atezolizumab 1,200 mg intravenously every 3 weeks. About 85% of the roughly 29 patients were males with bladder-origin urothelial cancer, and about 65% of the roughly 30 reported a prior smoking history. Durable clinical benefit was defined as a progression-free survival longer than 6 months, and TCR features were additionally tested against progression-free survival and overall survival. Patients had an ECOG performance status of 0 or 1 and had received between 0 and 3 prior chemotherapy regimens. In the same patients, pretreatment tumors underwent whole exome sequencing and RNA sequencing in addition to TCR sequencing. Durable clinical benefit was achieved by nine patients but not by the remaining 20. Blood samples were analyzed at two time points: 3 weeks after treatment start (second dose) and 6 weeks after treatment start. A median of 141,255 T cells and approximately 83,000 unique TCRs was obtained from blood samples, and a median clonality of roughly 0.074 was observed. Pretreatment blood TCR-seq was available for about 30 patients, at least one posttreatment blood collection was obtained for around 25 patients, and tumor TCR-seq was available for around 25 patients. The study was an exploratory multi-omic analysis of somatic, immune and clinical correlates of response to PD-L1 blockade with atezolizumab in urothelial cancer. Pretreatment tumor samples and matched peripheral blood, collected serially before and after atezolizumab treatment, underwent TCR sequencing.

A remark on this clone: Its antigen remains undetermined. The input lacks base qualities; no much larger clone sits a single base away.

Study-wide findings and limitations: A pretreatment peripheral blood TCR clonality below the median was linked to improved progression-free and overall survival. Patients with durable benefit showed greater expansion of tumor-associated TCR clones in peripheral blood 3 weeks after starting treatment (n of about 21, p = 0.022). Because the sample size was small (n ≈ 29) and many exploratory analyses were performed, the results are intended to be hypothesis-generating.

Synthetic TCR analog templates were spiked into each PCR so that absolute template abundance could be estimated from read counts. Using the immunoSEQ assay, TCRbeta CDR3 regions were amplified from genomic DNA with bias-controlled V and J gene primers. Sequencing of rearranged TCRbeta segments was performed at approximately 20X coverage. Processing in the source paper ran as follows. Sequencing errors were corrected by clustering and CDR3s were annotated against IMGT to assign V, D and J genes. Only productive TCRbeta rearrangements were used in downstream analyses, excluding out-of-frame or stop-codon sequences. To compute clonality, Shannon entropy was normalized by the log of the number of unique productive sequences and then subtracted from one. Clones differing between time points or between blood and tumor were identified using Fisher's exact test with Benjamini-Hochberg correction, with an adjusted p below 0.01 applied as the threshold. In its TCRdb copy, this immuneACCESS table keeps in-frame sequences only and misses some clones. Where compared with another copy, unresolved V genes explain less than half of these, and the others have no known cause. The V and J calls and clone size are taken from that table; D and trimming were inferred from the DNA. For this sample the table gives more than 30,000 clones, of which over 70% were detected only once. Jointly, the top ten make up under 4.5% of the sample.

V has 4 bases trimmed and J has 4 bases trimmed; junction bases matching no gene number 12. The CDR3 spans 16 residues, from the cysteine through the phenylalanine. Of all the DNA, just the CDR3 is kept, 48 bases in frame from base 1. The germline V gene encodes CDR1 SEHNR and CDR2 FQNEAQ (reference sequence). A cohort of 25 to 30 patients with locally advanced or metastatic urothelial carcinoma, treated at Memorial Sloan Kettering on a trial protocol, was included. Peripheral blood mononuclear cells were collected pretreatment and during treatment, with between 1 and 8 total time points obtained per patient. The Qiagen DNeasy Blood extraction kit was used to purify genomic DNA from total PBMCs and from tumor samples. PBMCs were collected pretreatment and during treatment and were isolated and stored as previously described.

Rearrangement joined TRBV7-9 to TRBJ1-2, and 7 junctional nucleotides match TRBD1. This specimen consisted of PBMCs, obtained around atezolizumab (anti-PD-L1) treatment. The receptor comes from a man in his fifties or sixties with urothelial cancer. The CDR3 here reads CASSSAPTGEGYGYTF. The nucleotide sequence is TGTGCCAGCAGCTCCGCACCCACAGGGGAAGGCTATGGCTACACCTTC.